The sequence of this T cell receptor (beta chain) was determined in a study of cytomegalovirus exposure and HLA in healthy donors. Findings and caveats of the study: The study designated 150 to 200 TCR beta chains cytomegalovirus-associated. Earlier analysis found most TCR beta V segments productive about 90% or about 30% of the time.

This CDR3 has 16 amino acids. Germline V lookup: CDR1 LNHDA, CDR2 SQIVND (reference sequence). V was clipped by 3 bases and J by 0 bases, with 11 bases between them. This clone appeared a few times. The target antigen is unknown. PCR was performed using 60 Vbeta and 13 Jbeta primers. The table came from immunoSEQ multiplex PCR; TCRdb's copy has only in-frame clones and leaves some out. Of roughly 110,000 clones detected, around 61% appear once; the ten largest clones hold roughly 2%. The source material was PBMCs. The J gene is TRBJ2-2, the V gene TRBV19, with TRBD1 as a possible D gene (6 bases). This receptor was identified in a woman aged 25 to 39 in good health and CMV-seronegative. CDR3 residues: CASSIKGGSNTGELFF. DNA for the CDR3: TGTGCCAGTAGTATTAAAGGGGGTTCGAACACCGGGGAGCTGTTTTTT. Using reference TRBV19 and TRBJ2-2 for the parts outside the CDR3, the full variable domain is DGGITQSPKYLFRKEGQNVTLSCEQNLNHDAMYWYRQDPGQGLRLIYYSQIVNDFQKGDIAEGYSVSREKKESFPLTVTSAQKNPTAFYLCASSIKGGSNTGELFFGEGSRLTVL.